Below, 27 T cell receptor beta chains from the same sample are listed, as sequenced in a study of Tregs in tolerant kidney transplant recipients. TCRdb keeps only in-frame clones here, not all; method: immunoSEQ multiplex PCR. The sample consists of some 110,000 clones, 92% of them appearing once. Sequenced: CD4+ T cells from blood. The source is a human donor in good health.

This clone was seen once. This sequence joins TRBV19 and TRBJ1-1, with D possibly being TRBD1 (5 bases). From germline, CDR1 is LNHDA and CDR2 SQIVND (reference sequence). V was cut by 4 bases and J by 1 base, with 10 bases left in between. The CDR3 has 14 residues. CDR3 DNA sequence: TGTGCCAGTAGTAAGGGGCAGAAGAACACTGAAGCTTTCTTT. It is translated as CASSKGQKNTEAFF.

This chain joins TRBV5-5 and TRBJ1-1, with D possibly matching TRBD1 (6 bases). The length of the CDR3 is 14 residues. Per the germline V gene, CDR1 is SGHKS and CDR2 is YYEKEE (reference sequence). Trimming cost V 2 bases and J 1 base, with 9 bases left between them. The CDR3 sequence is CASSFRGANTEAFF. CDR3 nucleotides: TGTGCCAGCAGCTTCCGGGGGGCGAACACTGAAGCTTTCTTT. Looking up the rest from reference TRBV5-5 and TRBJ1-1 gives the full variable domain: DAGVTQSPTHLIKTRGQQVTLRCSPISGHKSVSWYQQVLGQGPQFIFQYYEKEERGRGNFPDRFSARQFPNYSSELNVNALLLGDSALYLCASSFRGANTEAFFGQGTRLTVV.

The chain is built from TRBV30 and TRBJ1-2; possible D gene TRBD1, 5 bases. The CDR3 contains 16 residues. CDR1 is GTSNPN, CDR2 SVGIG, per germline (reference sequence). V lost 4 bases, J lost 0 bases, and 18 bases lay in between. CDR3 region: CAWTTQGPAANYGYTF. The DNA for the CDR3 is TGTGCCTGGACTACTCAGGGTCCCGCCGCTAACTATGGCTACACCTTC.

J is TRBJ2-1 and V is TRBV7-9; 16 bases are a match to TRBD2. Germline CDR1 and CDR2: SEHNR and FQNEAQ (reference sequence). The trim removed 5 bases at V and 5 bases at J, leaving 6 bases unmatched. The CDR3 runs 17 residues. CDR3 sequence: CASSPGTSGRADNEQFF. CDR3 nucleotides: TGTGCCAGCAGCCCCGGGACTAGCGGGAGGGCCGACAATGAGCAGTTCTTC.

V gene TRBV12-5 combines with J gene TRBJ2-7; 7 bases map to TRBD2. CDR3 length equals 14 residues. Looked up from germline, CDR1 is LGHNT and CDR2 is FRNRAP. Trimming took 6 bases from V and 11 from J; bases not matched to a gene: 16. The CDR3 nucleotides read TGTGCTAGTGGACCTGGGCTAGCGGAGGCCGGGAAGTACTTC. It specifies CASGPGLAEAGKYF.

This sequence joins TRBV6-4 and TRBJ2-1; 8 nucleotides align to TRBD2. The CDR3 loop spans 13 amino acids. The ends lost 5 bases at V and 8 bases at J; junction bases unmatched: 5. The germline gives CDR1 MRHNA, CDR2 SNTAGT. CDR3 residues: CASSRTSWDEQFF. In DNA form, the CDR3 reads TGTGCCAGCAGTCGGACTAGCTGGGATGAGCAGTTCTTC.

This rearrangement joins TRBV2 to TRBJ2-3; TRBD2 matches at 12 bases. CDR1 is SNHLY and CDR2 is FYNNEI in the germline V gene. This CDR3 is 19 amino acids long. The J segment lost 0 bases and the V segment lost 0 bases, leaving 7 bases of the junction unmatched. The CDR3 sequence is CASSEAWTSGTVSTDTQYF. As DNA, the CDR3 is TGTGCCAGCAGTGAAGCTTGGACTAGCGGGACCGTAAGCACAGATACGCAGTATTTT.

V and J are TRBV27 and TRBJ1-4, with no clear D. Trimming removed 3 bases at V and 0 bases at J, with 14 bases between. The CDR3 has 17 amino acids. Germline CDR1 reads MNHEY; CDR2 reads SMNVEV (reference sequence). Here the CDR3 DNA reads TGTGCCAGCAGTTTTGGGTTTACTCCTACAACTAATGAAAAACTGTTTTTT. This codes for CASSFGFTPTTNEKLFF.

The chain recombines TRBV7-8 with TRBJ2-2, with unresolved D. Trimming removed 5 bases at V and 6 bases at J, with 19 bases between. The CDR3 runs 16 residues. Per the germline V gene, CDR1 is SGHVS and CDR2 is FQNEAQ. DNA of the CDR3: TGTGCCAGCAGCCCGCCTGGTCCCTTGGTTGCCGGGGAGCTGTTTTTT. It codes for CASSPPGPLVAGELFF.

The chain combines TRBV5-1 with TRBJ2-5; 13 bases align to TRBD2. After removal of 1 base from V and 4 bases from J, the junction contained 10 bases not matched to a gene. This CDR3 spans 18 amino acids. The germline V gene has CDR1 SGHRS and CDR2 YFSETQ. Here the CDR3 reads CASSLSPGLAGVGETQYF. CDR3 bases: TGCGCCAGCAGCTTGTCACCCGGACTAGCGGGAGTAGGAGAGACCCAGTACTTC.

CDR3 in amino acids: CASSAPSGRGYEQYF. Written as DNA, the CDR3 is TGTGCCAGCAGTGCCCCTAGCGGGAGGGGCTACGAGCAGTACTTC. V is TRBV2 and J is TRBJ2-7; 12 bases are shared with TRBD2. The CDR3 covers 15 residues. CDR1 is SNHLY, CDR2 FYNNEI, per germline. V was clipped by 4 bases and J by 3 bases; unmatched bases: 4.

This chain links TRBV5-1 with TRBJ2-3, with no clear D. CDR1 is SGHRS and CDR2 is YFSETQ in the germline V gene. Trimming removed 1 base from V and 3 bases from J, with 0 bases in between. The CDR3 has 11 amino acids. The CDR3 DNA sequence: TGCGCCAGCAGCTTGACAGATACGCAGTATTTT. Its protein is CASSLTDTQYF.

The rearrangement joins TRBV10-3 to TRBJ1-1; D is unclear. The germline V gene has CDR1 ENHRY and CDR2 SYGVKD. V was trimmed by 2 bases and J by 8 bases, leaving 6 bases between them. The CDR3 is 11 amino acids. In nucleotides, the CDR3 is TGTGCCATCAGTGAGGACGTAGAAGCTTTCTTT. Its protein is CAISEDVEAFF.

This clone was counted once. CDR3: CASSYSGTVNYGYTF. Written as DNA, the CDR3 is TGTGCCAGCAGTTACTCCGGGACAGTCAACTATGGCTACACCTTC. This sequence joins TRBV6-5 and TRBJ1-2; the match to TRBD1 covers 7 bases. V lost 0 bases to trimming and J lost 2 bases; unmatched junction nucleotides: 3. The CDR3 extends over 15 amino acids. Germline V gives CDR1 MNHEY, CDR2 SVGAGI.

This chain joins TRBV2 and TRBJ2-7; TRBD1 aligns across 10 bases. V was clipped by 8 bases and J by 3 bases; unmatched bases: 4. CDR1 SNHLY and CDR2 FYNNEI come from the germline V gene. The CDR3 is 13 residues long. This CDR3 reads CASDRGRVYEQYF. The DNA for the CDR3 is TGTGCCAGCGACAGGGGGCGCGTCTACGAGCAGTACTTC.

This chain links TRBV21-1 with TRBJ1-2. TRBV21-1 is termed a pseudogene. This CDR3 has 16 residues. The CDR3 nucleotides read TGTGCCAGCAGCAAAAGGTCCCGGGCAGGGAGGGATGGCTACACCTTC. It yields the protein CASSKRSRAGRDGYTF.

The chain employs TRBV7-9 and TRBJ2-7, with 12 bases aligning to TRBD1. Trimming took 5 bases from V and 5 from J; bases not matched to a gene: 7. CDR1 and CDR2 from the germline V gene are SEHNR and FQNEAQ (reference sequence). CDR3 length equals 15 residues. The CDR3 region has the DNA TGTGCCAGCAGCCCCCGGGACAGGGGGCTCCACGAGCAGTACTTC. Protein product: CASSPRDRGLHEQYF.

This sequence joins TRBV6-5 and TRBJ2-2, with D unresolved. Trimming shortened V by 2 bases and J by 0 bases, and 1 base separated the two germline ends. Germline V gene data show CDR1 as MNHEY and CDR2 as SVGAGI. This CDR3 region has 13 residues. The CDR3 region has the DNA TGTGCCAGCAGTTACCCGAACACCGGGGAGCTGTTTTTT. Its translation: CASSYPNTGELFF.

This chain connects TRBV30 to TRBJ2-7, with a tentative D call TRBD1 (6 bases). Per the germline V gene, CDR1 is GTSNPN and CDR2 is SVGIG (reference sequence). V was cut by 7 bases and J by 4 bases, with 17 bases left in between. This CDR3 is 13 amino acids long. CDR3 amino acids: CASSTGWRYEQYF. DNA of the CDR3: TGTGCCTCTTCAACAGGGTGGCGATACGAGCAGTACTTC.

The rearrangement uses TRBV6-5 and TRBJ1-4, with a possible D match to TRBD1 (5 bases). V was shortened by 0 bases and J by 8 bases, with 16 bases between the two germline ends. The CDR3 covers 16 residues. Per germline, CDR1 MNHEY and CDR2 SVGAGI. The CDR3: CASSYSNSRAGEKLFF. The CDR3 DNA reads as TGTGCCAGCAGTTACTCGAACTCCAGGGCGGGGGAAAAACTGTTTTTT.

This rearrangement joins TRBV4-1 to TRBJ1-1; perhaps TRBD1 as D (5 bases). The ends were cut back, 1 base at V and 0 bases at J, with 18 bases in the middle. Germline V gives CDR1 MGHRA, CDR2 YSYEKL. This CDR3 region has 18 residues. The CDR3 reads CASSQVGLHDPMNTEAFF. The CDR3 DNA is TGCGCCAGCAGCCAAGTGGGACTACACGACCCAATGAACACTGAAGCTTTCTTT.

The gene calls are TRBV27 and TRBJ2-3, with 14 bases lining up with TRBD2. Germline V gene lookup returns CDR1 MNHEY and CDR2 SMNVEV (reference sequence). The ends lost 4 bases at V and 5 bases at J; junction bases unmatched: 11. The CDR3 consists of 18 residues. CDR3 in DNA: TGTGCCAGCAGTTCGAAACCGGGACTAGCGGGAGTGAGAGATACGCAGTATTTT. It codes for CASSSKPGLAGVRDTQYF.

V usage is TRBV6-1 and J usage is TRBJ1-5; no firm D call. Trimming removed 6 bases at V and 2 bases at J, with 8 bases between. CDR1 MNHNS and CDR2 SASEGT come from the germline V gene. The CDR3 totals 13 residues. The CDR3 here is CASRVGGNQPQHF. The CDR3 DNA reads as TGTGCCAGCAGGGTAGGAGGCAATCAGCCCCAGCATTTT.

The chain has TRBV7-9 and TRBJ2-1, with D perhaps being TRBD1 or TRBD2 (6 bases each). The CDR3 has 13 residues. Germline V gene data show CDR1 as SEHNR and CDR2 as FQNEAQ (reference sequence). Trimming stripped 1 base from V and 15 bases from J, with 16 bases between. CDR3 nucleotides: TGTGCCAGCAGCTTAGAGGGGGGCCTAGGGCCGTTCTTC. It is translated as CASSLEGGLGPFF. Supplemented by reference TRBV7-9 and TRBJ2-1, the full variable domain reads DTGVSQNPRHKITKRGQNVTFRCDPISEHNRLYWYRQTLGQGPEFLTYFQNEAQLEKSRLLSDRFSAERPKGSFSTLEIQRTEQGDSAMYLCASSLEGGLGPFFGPGTRLTVL.

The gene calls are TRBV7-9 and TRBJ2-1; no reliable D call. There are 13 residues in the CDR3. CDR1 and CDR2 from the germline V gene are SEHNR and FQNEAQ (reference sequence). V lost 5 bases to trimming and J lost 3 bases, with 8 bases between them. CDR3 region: CASSLDRYNEQFF. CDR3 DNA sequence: TGTGCCAGCAGCCTGGACCGCTACAATGAGCAGTTCTTC.

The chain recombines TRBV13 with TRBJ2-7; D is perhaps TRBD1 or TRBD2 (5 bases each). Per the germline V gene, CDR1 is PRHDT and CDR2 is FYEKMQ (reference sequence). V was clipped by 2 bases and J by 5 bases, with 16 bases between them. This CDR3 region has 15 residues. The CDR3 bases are TGTGCCAGCAGCTTATATCGGGGCAGGAAGAACGAGCAGTACTTC. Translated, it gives CASSLYRGRKNEQYF.

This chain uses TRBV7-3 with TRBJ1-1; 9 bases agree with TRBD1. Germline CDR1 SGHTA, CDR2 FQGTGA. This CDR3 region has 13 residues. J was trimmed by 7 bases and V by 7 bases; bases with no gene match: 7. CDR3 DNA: TGTGCCAGCACCTGGACAGGGGTAGATGAAGCTTTCTTT. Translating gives CASTWTGVDEAFF.